This T cell receptor (beta chain) stems from a study of T cell changes during pregnancy in multiple sclerosis. Between the trimmed V and J ends, which lost 4 bases and 4 bases, there was a span of 18 bases. The CDR3 is 15 residues long. The germline CDR1 and CDR2 sequences are SGHRS and YFSETQ. The method was immunoSEQ multiplex PCR; TCRdb's version includes in-frame clones alone and lacks a portion of them. The repertoire holds around 48,000 clones, with 88% as singletons. This TCR derives from a female donor with multiple sclerosis, enrolled in a pregnancy study. The sequencing used CD4+ T cells from peripheral blood mononuclear cells, collected in the second trimester of pregnancy. This chain uses TRBV5-1 with TRBJ2-7, with D tentatively TRBD2 (7 bases). The CDR3 nucleotides are TGCGCCAGCAGCCCCTCTGGGGGGGGCTTGTACGAGCAGTACTTC. This gives the protein CASSPSGGGLYEQYF.